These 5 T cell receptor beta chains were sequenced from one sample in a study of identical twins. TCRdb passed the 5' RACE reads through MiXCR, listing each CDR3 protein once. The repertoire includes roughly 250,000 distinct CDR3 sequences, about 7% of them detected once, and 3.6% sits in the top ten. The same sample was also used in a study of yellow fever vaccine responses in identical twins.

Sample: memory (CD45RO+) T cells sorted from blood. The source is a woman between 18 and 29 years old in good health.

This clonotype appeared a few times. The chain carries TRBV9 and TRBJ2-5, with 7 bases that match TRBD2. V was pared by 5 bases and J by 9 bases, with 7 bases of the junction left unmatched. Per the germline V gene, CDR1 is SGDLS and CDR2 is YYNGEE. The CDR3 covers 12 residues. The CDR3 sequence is CASSEISGSQYF. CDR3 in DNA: TGTGCCAGCAGTGAGATTAGCGGGTCCCAGTACTTC. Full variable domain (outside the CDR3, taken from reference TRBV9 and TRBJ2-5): DSGVTQTPKHLITATGQRVTLRCSPRSGDLSVYWYQQSLDQGLQFLIQYYNGEERAKGNILERFSAQQFPDLHSELNLSSLELGDSALYFCASSEISGSQYFGPGTRLLVL.

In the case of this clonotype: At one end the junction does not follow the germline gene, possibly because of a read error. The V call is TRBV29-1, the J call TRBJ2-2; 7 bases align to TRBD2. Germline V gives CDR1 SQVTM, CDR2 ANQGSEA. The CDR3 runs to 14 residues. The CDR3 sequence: CSVIGGFNTGGLFF. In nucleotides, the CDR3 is TGCAGCGTTATCGGGGGGTTTAACACCGGGGGGCTGTTTTTT.

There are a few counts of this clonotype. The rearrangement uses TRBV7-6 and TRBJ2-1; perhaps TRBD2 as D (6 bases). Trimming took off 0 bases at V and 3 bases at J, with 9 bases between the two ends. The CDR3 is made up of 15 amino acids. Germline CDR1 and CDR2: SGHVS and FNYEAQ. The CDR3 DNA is TGTGCCAGCAGCTTAGCGGGAGGTATCTACAATGAGCAGTTCTTC. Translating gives CASSLAGGIYNEQFF.

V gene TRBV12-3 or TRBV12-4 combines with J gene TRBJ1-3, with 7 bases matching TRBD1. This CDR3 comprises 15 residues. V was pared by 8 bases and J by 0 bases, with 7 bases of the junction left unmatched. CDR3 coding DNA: TGTGCCAGCCGCCTCGACAGGGTCTCTGGAAACACCATATATTTT. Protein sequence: CASRLDRVSGNTIYF.

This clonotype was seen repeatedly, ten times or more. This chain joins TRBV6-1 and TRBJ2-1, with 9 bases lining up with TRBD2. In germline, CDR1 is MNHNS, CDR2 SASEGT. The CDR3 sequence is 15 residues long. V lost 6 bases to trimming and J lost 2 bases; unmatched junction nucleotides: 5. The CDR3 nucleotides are TGTGCCAGCAGAATGGCGGGAGGGCCCTACAATGAGCAGTTCTTC. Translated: CASRMAGGPYNEQFF.